Each of the 7 T cell receptor beta chains below was sequenced from the same sample in a study of metastatic and nonmetastatic thyroid tumors. TCRdb recomputed clones from the PCR reads via MiXCR. The repertoire holds tens of thousands of clones, with 25% to 30% as singletons. All patients were treatment-naive before thyroid surgery. Sequencing was carried out using blood. All receptors derive from a female donor with papillary thyroid cancer or a benign thyroid nodule (not recorded which). Some clones in this sample may be carry-over from other donors' samples.

This clone was found a few times. This chain uses TRBV6-2 or TRBV6-3 with TRBJ1-5; the D is unclear. This CDR3 contains 13 residues. The germline V gene has CDR1 MNHEY and CDR2 SVGEGT. The V gene lost 8 bases and the J gene lost 2 bases, with 10 bases spanning the gap. The CDR3 nucleotides are TGTGCCAGCTCCTGGACGGGCAATCAGCCCCAGCATTTT. Translated: CASSWTGNQPQHF.

V and J are TRBV28 and TRBJ1-5; D is perhaps TRBD1 (5 bases). The V gene's germline CDR1 is MDHEN and CDR2 SYDVKM. The CDR3 sequence is 14 residues long. The V and J ends lost 3 bases and 0 bases respectively, with 6 bases between them. CDR3 DNA: TGTGCCAGCAGTTTCCAGGGTAGCAATCAGCCCCAGCATTTT. This codes for CASSFQGSNQPQHF.

The chain couples TRBV6-5 to TRBJ1-5; tentatively, D is TRBD1 (6 bases). V was pared by 0 bases and J by 2 bases, with 8 bases between. This CDR3 is 15 amino acids long. Germline V CDR1 and CDR2: MNHEY, SVGAGI. CDR3 in amino acids: CASSYSSGGNQPQHF. CDR3 DNA sequence: TGTGCCAGCAGTTACTCTTCAGGGGGCAATCAGCCCCAGCATTTT.

The sample holds a few counts of this clone. J is TRBJ2-3 and V is TRBV28; TRBD2 might be the D (7 bases). Germline V gene lookup returns CDR1 MDHEN and CDR2 SYDVKM. V lost 3 bases to trimming and J lost 4 bases, with 14 bases between them. There are 15 residues in the CDR3. CDR3 DNA: TGTGCCAGCAGTTTCCAACGGGGGGCTGCAGATACGCAGTATTTT. This sequence encodes CASSFQRGAADTQYF.

This chain links TRBV19 with TRBJ2-1; no firm D call. Per the germline V gene, CDR1 is LNHDA and CDR2 is SQIVND (reference sequence). V lost 1 base and J lost 6, with 4 bases in between. The CDR3 spans 12 residues. In DNA form, the CDR3 reads TGTGCCAGTAGTATAGCGGGCAATGAGCAGTTCTTC. This sequence encodes CASSIAGNEQFF.

This clone was observed a few times. This CDR3 reads CATSDLRRGRGNEQFF. In nucleotides, the CDR3 is TGTGCCACCAGTGATTTAAGGCGGGGAAGGGGCAATGAGCAGTTCTTC. This sequence joins TRBV24-1 and TRBJ2-1, with TRBD2 as a possible D gene (6 bases). Between the trimmed V and J ends, which lost 1 base and 6 bases, there was a span of 15 bases. Germline V gene sequence: CDR1 KGHDR, CDR2 SFDVKD. This CDR3 has 16 amino acids.

V and J are TRBV4-2 and TRBJ1-5, with a weak D call TRBD1 (5 bases). The CDR3 covers 15 residues. Trimming cost V 1 base and J 5 bases, with 12 bases left between them. From germline, CDR1 is LGHNA and CDR2 YNFKEQ. The CDR3, as DNA: TGTGCCAGCAGCCAAGGAGGGGACCGCTATCAGCCCCAGCATTTT. This translates into CASSQGGDRYQPQHF.